The clone carrying this T cell receptor (beta chain) was seen a few times. What it binds is unknown. V shed 6 bases, J shed 7 bases, and the junction held 7 bases outside the gene matches. CDR1 is SNHLY and CDR2 is FYNNEI in the germline V gene. The CDR3 consists of 13 residues. These data are taken from a study of OX40 agonist ivuxolimab in advanced cancers. On the study more broadly: Hepatocellular carcinoma, melanoma, renal cell or head and neck cancer occurred in dose-escalation patients. Overall study results and limits: At 0.1 to 3.0 mg/kg and by week 6, CD4+ and CD8+ T cells in the blood had expanded clonally.

TCRdb's table, derived via immunoSEQ multiplex PCR, lists solely in-frame clones and lacks some. The profile shows 45,000 to 60,000 clones, 79% of them singletons. The sample in question was CD4+ or CD8+ T cells sorted from blood, obtained in a trial of the OX40 agonist ivuxolimab. The clonotype comes from an adult with an advanced solid tumor such as melanoma, head and neck, liver or kidney cancer. V gene TRBV2 combines with J gene TRBJ1-2; 8 bases fit TRBD1. For the CDR3, the DNA is TGTGCCAGCAGGACTGGGACAGGTCGTGGCTACACCTTC. Translation: CASRTGTGRGYTF.